The T cell receptor (beta chain) described here comes from a study of technical replicates of blood from several donors. The CDR3 consists of 14 residues. From germline, CDR1 is SQVTM and CDR2 ANQGSEA. TCRdb keeps only in-frame clones here, not all; method: immunoSEQ multiplex PCR. The sample has approximately 70,000 clones; 85% to 95% are singletons. The chain combines TRBV29-1 with TRBJ2-1; TRBD2 matches at 9 bases. The sequence was collected from a human donor in good health. Sequencing used T cells isolated from PBMCs. The CDR3 DNA reads as TGCAGGGCCAGTTTAGCGGGAGTTGAGAATGAGCAGTTCTTC. This gives the protein CRASLAGVENEQFF.